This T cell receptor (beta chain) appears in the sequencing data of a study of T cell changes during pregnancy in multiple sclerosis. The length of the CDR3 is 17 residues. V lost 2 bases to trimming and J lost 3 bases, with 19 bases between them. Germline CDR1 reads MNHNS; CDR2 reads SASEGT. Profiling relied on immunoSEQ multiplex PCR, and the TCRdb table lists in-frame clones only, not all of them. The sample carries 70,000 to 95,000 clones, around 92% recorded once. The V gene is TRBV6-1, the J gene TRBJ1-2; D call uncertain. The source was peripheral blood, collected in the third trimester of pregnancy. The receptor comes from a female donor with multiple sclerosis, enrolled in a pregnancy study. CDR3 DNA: TGTGCCAGCAGTGAATCGCTCGGGTACCAATTATACTATGGCTACACCTTC. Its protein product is CASSESLGYQLYYGYTF.